Below, 29 T cell receptor beta chains from the same sample are listed, as sequenced in a study of blood T cell repertoires in COVID-19. TCRdb's copy holds only in-frame clones and misses some; the assay was immunoSEQ multiplex PCR. This sample yields 200,000 to 250,000 clones, of which 70% to 90% are seen a single time; more than 6.5% belongs to the top ten. The sample taken for sequencing was peripheral blood. These receptors originate from a woman in her 70s with active or convalescent COVID-19.

This chain connects TRBV3-1 (or the pseudogene TRBV3-2) to TRBJ2-1; 8 bases align to TRBD2. Per germline, CDR1 LGHDT and CDR2 YNNKEL (reference sequence). The CDR3 loop spans 15 amino acids. J lost 6 bases, V lost 6 bases, and 10 bases had no gene match. CDR3 amino acids: CASRSAGGTLNEQFF. CDR3 in DNA: TGTGCCAGCAGATCTGCGGGGGGTACACTCAATGAGCAGTTCTTC.

The gene calls are TRBV7-2 and TRBJ2-7; D might be TRBD2 (6 bases). Per the germline V gene, CDR1 is SGHTA and CDR2 is FQGNSA. The V end was cut by 5 bases, the J end by 7 bases, with 18 bases between. The CDR3 sequence is 14 residues long. For the CDR3, the DNA is TGTGCCAGCAGCGCGGGGTACACCCACTTGGAGCAGTACTTC. It specifies CASSAGYTHLEQYF.

This chain joins TRBV7-9 and TRBJ1-1; D is unresolved. This CDR3 comprises 16 residues. In germline, CDR1 is SEHNR, CDR2 FQNEAQ (reference sequence). The V gene lost 5 bases and the J gene lost 3 bases, with 19 bases spanning the gap. The CDR3 loop reads CASSHSGRVTYTEAFF. The DNA of the CDR3 is TGTGCCAGCAGCCATTCCGGGAGGGTAACCTACACTGAAGCTTTCTTT.

The V call is TRBV7-2, the J call TRBJ1-1; no firm D call. There are 12 residues in the CDR3. V gave up 6 bases and J gave up 0 bases, with 5 bases separating them. Germline V gene data show CDR1 as SGHTA and CDR2 as FQGNSA. The CDR3 nucleotides read TGTGCCAGCAGTTTTATGAACACTGAAGCTTTCTTT. Its translation: CASSFMNTEAFF.

The chain recombines TRBV2 with TRBJ1-2; the D is unclear. Germline-derived CDR1 and CDR2 are SNHLY and FYNNEI. Deletions cut 4 bases from V and 11 bases from J, with 8 bases between. The CDR3 extends over 10 amino acids. CDR3 loop: CASSVRSYTF. In nucleotides, the CDR3 is TGTGCCAGCAGTGTCCGGTCGTACACCTTC.

The CDR3 is CASSAQGDNQPQHF. The CDR3, as DNA: TGTGCCAGCAGTGCCCAGGGGGACAATCAGCCCCAGCATTTT. The genes are TRBV2 and TRBJ1-5; 7 bases fit TRBD1. The V gene end was trimmed by 4 bases and the J gene end by 3 bases; junction bases not matched to a gene: 3. This CDR3 is built from 14 residues. Germline V gene lookup returns CDR1 SNHLY and CDR2 FYNNEI.

This clone came up once. The chain uses TRBV19 and TRBJ1-2, with 12 positions matching TRBD1. This CDR3 region has 17 residues. Trimming took 8 bases from V and 4 from J; bases not matched to a gene: 14. Germline V lookup: CDR1 LNHDA, CDR2 SQIVND (reference sequence). For the CDR3, the DNA is TGTGCCAGTCGTCCGGGGACAGGGGGCGTCAAGGGCTATGGCTACACCTTC. It yields the protein CASRPGTGGVKGYGYTF.

This clone was picked up a small number of times. V usage is TRBV11-2 and J usage is TRBJ2-7; the D gene is possibly TRBD1 (5 bases). The length of the CDR3 is 14 residues. Trimming pared 3 bases from V and 3 bases from J, leaving 12 bases between. CDR1 and CDR2 from the germline V gene are SGHAT and FQNNGV. The CDR3 bases are TGTGCCAGCAGCTTTCTTCAGGGAAACTACGAGCAGTACTTC. Its protein product is CASSFLQGNYEQYF.

The chain couples TRBV11-2 to TRBJ1-2; D ambiguous. Germline V gene sequence: CDR1 SGHAT, CDR2 FQNNGV. This CDR3 has 15 residues. V dropped 5 bases and J dropped 2 bases, with 15 bases sitting between them. CDR3 in DNA: TGTGCCAGCAGCCCTCTAGGCGGAACAAACTATGGCTACACCTTC. Amino acid sequence: CASSPLGGTNYGYTF.

This chain connects TRBV9 to TRBJ2-1, with a possible D match to TRBD2 (6 bases). The CDR3 sequence is 14 residues long. The V gene's germline CDR1 is SGDLS and CDR2 YYNGEE. V lost 0 bases and J 6 bases, leaving 10 bases between the germline ends. This CDR3 reads CASSVALTSNEQFF. In DNA form, the CDR3 reads TGTGCCAGCAGCGTAGCCCTGACTAGCAATGAGCAGTTCTTC.

The chain joins TRBV12-3 or TRBV12-4 to TRBJ1-4; D gene uncertain. This CDR3 has 13 residues. V was cut by 4 bases and J by 4 bases, with 7 bases left in between. As DNA, the CDR3 is TGTGCCAGCAGTTCACTCTTTAATGAAAAACTGTTTTTT. This encodes CASSSLFNEKLFF.

The chain links TRBV6-4 to TRBJ1-1; TRBD1 matches at 11 bases. V lost 10 bases to trimming and J lost 8 bases; unmatched junction nucleotides: 9. The CDR3 is 13 residues long. The germline V gene has CDR1 MRHNA and CDR2 SNTAGT. CDR3 coding DNA: TGTGCCAACAAAGGACAGGGGGCATCGGAAGCTTTCTTT. This encodes CANKGQGASEAFF.

The J gene is TRBJ1-5, the V gene TRBV10-1; D is ambiguous. The CDR3 spans 13 residues. Germline V gives CDR1 WNHNN, CDR2 SYGVQD (reference sequence). The V end was cut by 10 bases, the J end by 5 bases, with 15 bases between. This CDR3 reads CAISTGTYQPQHF. The CDR3 DNA is TGCGCCATCTCGACGGGTACTTATCAGCCCCAGCATTTT.

This chain uses TRBV6-5 with TRBJ2-1; 9 bases are a match to TRBD1. The length of the CDR3 is 14 residues. Germline assignment: CDR1 MNHEY and CDR2 SVGAGI. V was pared by 5 bases and J by 8 bases, with 7 bases of the junction left unmatched. The CDR3 here is CASSPGQGGYEQFF. The DNA for the CDR3 is TGTGCCAGCAGTCCGGGACAGGGAGGATATGAGCAGTTCTTC.

V is TRBV10-1 and J is TRBJ2-3; 12 bases map to TRBD2. Germline lookup yields CDR1 WNHNN and CDR2 SYGVQD (reference sequence). Trimming cost V 4 bases and J 5 bases; bases outside gene matches: 4. CDR3 length: 15 amino acids. CDR3 loop: CASSASGGALDTQYF. The CDR3 nucleotides are TGCGCCAGCAGTGCTAGCGGGGGGGCCCTAGATACGCAGTATTTT.

The J gene is TRBJ2-7, the V gene TRBV27, with TRBD1 matching over 9 bases. Per germline, CDR1 MNHEY and CDR2 SMNVEV (reference sequence). Trimming at V came to 7 bases and at J to 10 bases, leaving 11 bases not matched to a gene. This CDR3 spans 13 amino acids. The CDR3 spells CASTTTGGESQYF. The CDR3 DNA reads TGTGCCAGCACCACGACAGGGGGGGAGTCTCAGTACTTC.

A remark on this clone: The germline gene is not matched at one end of the junction; a read error may be the cause. The chain is built from TRBV12-3 or TRBV12-4 and TRBJ2-5; D is uncertain. The CDR3 totals 12 residues. CDR3 protein: CASSPGTAAPNF. CDR3 coding DNA: TGTGCCAGCAGTCCCGGCACAGCCGCCCCAAACTTC.

This clone came up a few times. The V and J genes are TRBV6-1 and TRBJ1-1; tentative D call: TRBD1 (6 bases). Trimming took off 2 bases at V and 1 base at J, with 8 bases between the two ends. This CDR3 contains 14 residues. Germline V gene lookup returns CDR1 MNHNS and CDR2 SASEGT. The CDR3 loop is CASSERGKNTEAFF. In DNA, the CDR3 is TGTGCCAGCAGTGAAAGGGGGAAGAACACTGAAGCTTTCTTT.

The chain carries TRBV19 and TRBJ2-6; D is ambiguous. Trimming took 5 bases from V and 0 from J, leaving 11 bases between them. The germline CDR1 and CDR2 sequences are LNHDA and SQIVND (reference sequence). This CDR3 has 16 amino acids. CDR3 sequence (DNA): TGTGCCAGTAGTTCCGAAACTTACTCTGGGGCCAACGTCCTGACTTTC. It specifies CASSSETYSGANVLTF.

The sample holds one count of this clone. The CDR3 loop reads CSASDWGGFGYTF. In DNA, the CDR3 is TGCAGTGCTAGTGATTGGGGGGGCTTTGGCTACACCTTC. This sequence joins TRBV20-1 and TRBJ1-2, with D possibly TRBD1 on 6 matching bases. Germline V gene lookup returns CDR1 DFQATT and CDR2 SNEGSKA (reference sequence). The CDR3 extends over 13 amino acids. Trimming pared 3 bases from V and 7 bases from J, leaving 15 bases between.

J is TRBJ2-5 and V is TRBV3-1 (or the pseudogene TRBV3-2), with a tentative D call TRBD1 (6 bases). This CDR3 comprises 15 residues. V was pared by 5 bases and J by 5 bases, with 18 bases between. The germline V gene encodes CDR1 LGHDT and CDR2 YNNKEL (reference sequence). The chain's CDR3 is CASSNLGQMGETQYF. The CDR3 region has the DNA TGTGCCAGCAGCAACCTCGGACAGATGGGGGAGACCCAGTACTTC.

This clone appeared once. The chain recombines TRBV19 with TRBJ1-4; D remains unclear. Germline values: CDR1 LNHDA, CDR2 SQIVND (reference sequence). CDR3 length: 14 amino acids. V shed 7 bases and J shed 3 bases, with 12 bases lying between them. The CDR3 loop is CASKTRLSNEKLFF. DNA for the CDR3: TGTGCCAGTAAAACGAGACTATCTAATGAAAAACTGTTTTTT.

With regard to this clone: One junction end disagrees with the germline gene, perhaps due to a read error. This chain joins TRBV11-3 and TRBJ2-2; D not certain. The CDR3 totals 13 residues. The germline V gene has CDR1 SGHNT and CDR2 YENEEA. CDR3: CASSLDYTGELFF. The CDR3 nucleotides read TGTGCCAGCAGCCTAGACTACACCGGGGAGCTGTTTTTT.

The chain is built from TRBV19 and TRBJ1-5; no clear D gene. Germline V CDR1 and CDR2: LNHDA, SQIVND (reference sequence). The CDR3 totals 12 residues. V lost 11 bases, J lost 2 bases, and 10 bases lay in between. CDR3 sequence: CASRERNQPQHF. The CDR3 DNA sequence: TGTGCCTCAAGGGAGCGCAATCAGCCCCAGCATTTT.

This rearrangement joins TRBV5-4 to TRBJ1-2, with 7 bases lining up with TRBD1. Germline V CDR1 and CDR2: SGHNT, YYREEE (reference sequence). The CDR3 covers 14 residues. After removal of 0 bases from V and 3 bases from J, the junction contained 2 bases not matched to a gene. The DNA of the CDR3 is TGTGCCAGCAGCTTGGCGGGACAGTACTATGGCTACACCTTC. Translating it yields CASSLAGQYYGYTF.

The V call is TRBV7-9, the J call TRBJ1-1; no reliable D call. V was trimmed by 5 bases and J by 1 base, leaving 11 bases between them. From germline, CDR1 is SEHNR and CDR2 FQNEAQ (reference sequence). The CDR3 has 14 amino acids. The CDR3 is CASSLVGGNTEAFF. The CDR3 DNA is TGTGCCAGCAGCCTCGTGGGAGGGAACACTGAAGCTTTCTTT. The full variable domain, with the rest looked up from reference TRBV7-9 and TRBJ1-1, is DTGVSQNPRHKITKRGQNVTFRCDPISEHNRLYWYRQTLGQGPEFLTYFQNEAQLEKSRLLSDRFSAERPKGSFSTLEIQRTEQGDSAMYLCASSLVGGNTEAFFGQGTRLTVV.

This chain connects TRBV15 to TRBJ2-3; no definite D call. V gave up 8 bases and J gave up 0 bases, with 9 bases separating them. Germline lookup yields CDR1 LNHNV and CDR2 YYDKDF (reference sequence). This CDR3 spans 13 amino acids. For the CDR3, the DNA is TGTGCCACCCGAGCCCGAAGCACAGATACGCAGTATTTT. This gives the protein CATRARSTDTQYF.

The V and J genes are TRBV10-3 and TRBJ1-5; 11 bases are a match to TRBD1. This CDR3 has 13 residues. The germline CDR1 and CDR2 sequences are ENHRY and SYGVKD. Trimming at V came to 10 bases and at J to 7 bases, leaving 6 bases not matched to a gene. CDR3: CATGQGARQPQHF. The CDR3 region has the DNA TGTGCCACCGGACAGGGGGCTCGGCAGCCCCAGCATTTT.

This clone was seen only once. The CDR3, as DNA: TGTGCCAGCAGCTTGGCCTCGGGACAAAGGGGCTATGGCTACACCTTC. This gives the protein CASSLASGQRGYGYTF. The chain links TRBV5-8 to TRBJ1-2; a weak D match, TRBD1 (6 bases). The CDR3 has 16 amino acids. V was shortened by 0 bases and J by 4 bases, with 16 bases between the two germline ends. Looked up from germline, CDR1 is SGHTS and CDR2 is YDEGEE.